This TCR beta chain was identified in a study of cytomegalovirus exposure and HLA in healthy donors. Across the whole study: Earlier findings included some 120 million unique TCR beta sequences obtained from about 180 million T cells. Study-wide results and caveats: Analysis was carried out at a later point, and it linked a missense DCLRE1C variant to TCR beta V- and J-gene trimming. The study flagged 150 to 200 TCR beta chains as cytomegalovirus-associated. Sequencing likely generated an artifact that appeared as a cluster of highly shared sequence variants.

PCR was performed using 60 Vbeta and 13 Jbeta primers. This table comes from immunoSEQ multiplex PCR, and its TCRdb copy is limited to in-frame clones, with some not included. The sample lists some 170,000 clones, roughly three quarters occurring once. Turning to this clone: Antigen: not known.

The V and J ends lost 4 bases and 8 bases respectively, with 15 bases between them. Germline V CDR1 and CDR2: MDHEN, SYDVKM. This CDR3 contains 15 residues. The sample taken for sequencing was PBMCs. This chain links TRBV28 with TRBJ1-6; D is unresolved. The clonotype comes from a male donor in good health and CMV-seronegative. The CDR3 here is CASSSTARGDSPLHF. The CDR3 nucleotides are TGTGCCAGCAGTTCGACGGCAAGAGGAGATTCACCCCTCCACTTT.